This T cell receptor (beta chain) was sequenced in a study of blood T cell repertoires in COVID-19. Germline-derived CDR1 and CDR2 are MNHEY and SVGAGI. The V gene end was trimmed by 0 bases and the J gene end by 4 bases; junction bases not matched to a gene: 4. The CDR3 covers 16 residues. Measured with immunoSEQ multiplex PCR; TCRdb has only the in-frame clones, and not every one. The repertoire holds about 160,000 clones, with about 91% as singletons. The sample consisted of peripheral blood. The receptor was derived from a woman aged 55 to 70 who had recovered from COVID-19. This chain joins TRBV6-5 and TRBJ2-5; 11 nucleotides line up with TRBD2. CDR3 loop: CASSYSSGGAPETQYF. In DNA form, the CDR3 reads TGTGCCAGCAGTTACTCTAGCGGGGGGGCCCCAGAGACCCAGTACTTC.